These 3 T cell receptor beta chains came from one sample sequenced in a study of blood T cell repertoires in COVID-19. Libraries were prepared by immunoSEQ multiplex PCR; TCRdb keeps only in-frame clonotypes and omits some of them. The table has some 350,000 clones, approximately 89% seen once. Sequenced: PBMCs or T cells enriched from blood (not recorded which). Source of these receptors: a man aged 25-40 years who had recovered from COVID-19.

V usage is TRBV5-1 and J usage is TRBJ1-1, with 9 bases fitting TRBD1. V dropped 2 bases and J dropped 5; count of bases not matched to a gene: 4. The CDR3 consists of 14 residues. CDR1 and CDR2 from the germline V gene are SGHRS and YFSETQ. The CDR3 sequence: CASSFGTGYTEAFF. The CDR3 region has the DNA TGCGCCAGCAGCTTCGGGACAGGGTATACTGAAGCTTTCTTT.

This clone was recorded only once. The chain joins TRBV9 to TRBJ2-2; TRBD2 matches at 9 bases. The V gene's germline CDR1 is SGDLS and CDR2 YYNGEE. This CDR3 has 16 amino acids. V lost 4 bases and J lost 1; bases outside the gene matches: 5. The CDR3 DNA sequence: TGTGCCAGCAGCCCTCCTAGCGGGGTGAACACCGGGGAGCTGTTTTTT. The encoded protein is CASSPPSGVNTGELFF.

CDR3 amino acids: CASSPTGDDEQFF. CDR3 in DNA: TGTGCCAGCAGCCCGACAGGGGATGATGAGCAGTTCTTC. This sequence joins TRBV7-3 and TRBJ2-1; TRBD1 matches at 8 bases. After removal of 5 bases from V and 8 bases from J, the junction contained 5 bases not matched to a gene. The CDR3 contains 13 residues. Germline V lookup: CDR1 SGHTA, CDR2 FQGTGA. Full variable domain (outside the CDR3, taken from reference TRBV7-3 and TRBJ2-1): GAGVSQTPSNKVTEKGKYVELRCDPISGHTALYWYRQSLGQGPEFLIYFQGTGAADDSGLPNDRFFAVRPEGSVSTLKIQRTERGDSAVYLCASSPTGDDEQFFGPGTRLTVL.